The clone carrying this T cell receptor beta chain appeared once. The data belong to a study of blood T cell repertoires in COVID-19. About the research overall: Material from acute and convalescent COVID-19 was sourced from the United States, Italy and Spain. Nucleic acid was either cDNA or gDNA, and it came from T cells, B-cell-depleted T cells, or PBMCs.

Participant-reported clinical history was the basis for cohort assignment. The junction had 13 bases not matched to a gene; V was cut back by 3 bases and J by 6 bases. There are 15 residues in the CDR3. Germline values: CDR1 SQVTM, CDR2 ANQGSEA. Per the original methods: Quantification of nucleated cells was approximated via reference gene primer amplification. TCRdb's table, derived via immunoSEQ multiplex PCR, lists solely in-frame clones and lacks some. The V and J calls and clone size were taken over from that table, and D and trimming were inferred from the DNA. Altogether about 350,000 clones are present, roughly 86% being singletons, with the ten largest covering approximately 1%.

The chain has TRBV29-1 and TRBJ1-2; the match to TRBD1 covers 7 bases. The sequenced material came from PBMCs or T cells enriched from blood (not recorded which). This receptor was obtained from a woman in her twenties or thirties who had been exposed to COVID-19. As DNA, the CDR3 is TGCAGCGTTGACTTAAATCGACAGGGTATGCATGGCTACACCTTC. Its translation: CSVDLNRQGMHGYTF.